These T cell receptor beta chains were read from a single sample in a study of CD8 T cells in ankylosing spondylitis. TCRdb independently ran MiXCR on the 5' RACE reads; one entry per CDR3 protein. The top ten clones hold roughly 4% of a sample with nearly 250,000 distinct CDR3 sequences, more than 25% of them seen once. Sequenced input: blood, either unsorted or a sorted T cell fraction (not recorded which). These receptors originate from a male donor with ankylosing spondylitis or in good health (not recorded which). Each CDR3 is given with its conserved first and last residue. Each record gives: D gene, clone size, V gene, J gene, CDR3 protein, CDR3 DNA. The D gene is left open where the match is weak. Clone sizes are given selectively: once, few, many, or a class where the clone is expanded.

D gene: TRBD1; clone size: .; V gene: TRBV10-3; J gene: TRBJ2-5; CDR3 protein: CAISPLGTGPQETQYF; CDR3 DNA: TGTGCCATCAGCCCATTGGGGACAGGGCCCCAAGAGACCCAGTACTTC
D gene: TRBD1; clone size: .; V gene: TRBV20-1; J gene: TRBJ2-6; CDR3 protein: CSARGQLGANVLTF; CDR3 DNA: TGCAGTGCTAGGGGACAGCTTGGGGCCAACGTCCTGACTTTC
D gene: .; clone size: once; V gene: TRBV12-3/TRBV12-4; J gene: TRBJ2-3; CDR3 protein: CASSSSPSSFHTQYF; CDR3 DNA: TGTGCCAGCAGTTCCAGCCCCTCCAGCTTCCATACGCAGTATTTT
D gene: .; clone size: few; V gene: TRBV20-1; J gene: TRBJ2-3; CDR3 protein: CSARDGAFITDTQYF; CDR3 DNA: TGCAGTGCTAGAGACGGGGCATTCATAACAGATACGCAGTATTTT
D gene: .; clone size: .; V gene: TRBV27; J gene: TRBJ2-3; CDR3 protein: CASSPIVSTDTQYF; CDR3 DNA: TGTGCCAGCAGTCCAATAGTTAGCACAGATACGCAGTATTTT
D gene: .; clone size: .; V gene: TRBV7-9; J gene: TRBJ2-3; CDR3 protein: CASSLVPGTSTDTQYF; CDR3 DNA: TGTGCCAGCAGCTTAGTACCAGGGACCTCCACAGATACGCAGTATTTT
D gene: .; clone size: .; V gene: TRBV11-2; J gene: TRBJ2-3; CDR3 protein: CASSGGWGAEADTQYF; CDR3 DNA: TGTGCCAGCAGCGGGGGATGGGGGGCCGAGGCAGATACGCAGTATTTT
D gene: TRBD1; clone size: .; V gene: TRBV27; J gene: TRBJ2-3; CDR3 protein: CASSLLGDRDTDTQYF; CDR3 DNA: TGTGCCAGCAGTTTACTGGGGGACAGGGACACAGATACGCAGTATTTT
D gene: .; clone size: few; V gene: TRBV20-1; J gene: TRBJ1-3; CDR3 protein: CSATGSSGNTIYF; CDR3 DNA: TGCAGTGCTACAGGGAGCTCTGGAAACACCATATATTTT
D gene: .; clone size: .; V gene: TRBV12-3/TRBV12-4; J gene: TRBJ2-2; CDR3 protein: CASSSLRGELFF; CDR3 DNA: TGTGCCAGCAGTAGCCTCAGAGGGGAGCTGTTTTTT
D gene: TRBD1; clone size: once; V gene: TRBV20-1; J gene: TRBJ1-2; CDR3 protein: CSAIQGQRNYGYTF; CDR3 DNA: TGCAGTGCTATACAGGGACAGAGGAACTATGGCTACACCTTC
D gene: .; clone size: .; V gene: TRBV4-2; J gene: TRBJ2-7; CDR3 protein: CASSQEAEQYF; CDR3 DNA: TGTGCCAGCAGCCAAGAAGCCGAGCAGTACTTC
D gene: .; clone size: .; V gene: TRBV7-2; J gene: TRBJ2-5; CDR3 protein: CASRRSVSETQYF; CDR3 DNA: TGTGCCAGCAGAAGGTCGGTTAGCGAGACCCAGTACTTC
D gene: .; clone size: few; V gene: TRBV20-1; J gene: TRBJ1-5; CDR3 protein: CSASWGANQPQHF; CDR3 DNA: TGCAGTGCTAGTTGGGGAGCAAATCAGCCCCAGCATTTT
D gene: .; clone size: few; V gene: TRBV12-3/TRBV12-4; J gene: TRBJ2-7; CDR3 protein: CASRYRDEQYF; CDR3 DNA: TGTGCCAGCAGATACAGGGACGAGCAGTACTTC
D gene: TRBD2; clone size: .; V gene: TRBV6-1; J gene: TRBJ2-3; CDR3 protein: CASGGGPDSPDTQYF; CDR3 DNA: TGTGCCAGCGGCGGGGGGCCCGACTCTCCCGATACGCAGTATTTT
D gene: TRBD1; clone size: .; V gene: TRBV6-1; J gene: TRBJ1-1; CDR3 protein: CASSMTGRYTEAFF; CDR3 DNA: TGTGCCAGCAGTATGACAGGGAGGTACACTGAAGCTTTCTTT
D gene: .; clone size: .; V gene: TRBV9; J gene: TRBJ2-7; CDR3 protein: CASSGEARDGTYEQYF; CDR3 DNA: TGTGCCAGCAGCGGGGAGGCTAGGGACGGTACCTACGAGCAGTACTTC
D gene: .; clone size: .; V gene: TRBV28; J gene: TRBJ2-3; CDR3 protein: CASSLTGRADTQYF; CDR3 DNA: TGTGCCAGCAGTTTGACAGGACGCGCAGATACGCAGTATTTT
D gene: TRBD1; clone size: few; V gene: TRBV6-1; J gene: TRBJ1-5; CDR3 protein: CASSGRTGINNQPQHF; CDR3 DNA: TGTGCCAGCAGTGGGAGGACAGGGATAAACAATCAGCCCCAGCATTTT
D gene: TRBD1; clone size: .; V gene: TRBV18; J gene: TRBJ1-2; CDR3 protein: CASSQGQGRANNYGYTF; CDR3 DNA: TGTGCCAGCTCGCAGGGACAGGGGAGGGCCAACAACTATGGCTACACCTTC
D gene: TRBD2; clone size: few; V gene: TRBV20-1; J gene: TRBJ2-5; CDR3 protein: CSARHRDYTQETQYF; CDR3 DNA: TGCAGTGCCCGACATAGGGACTACACCCAAGAGACCCAGTACTTC
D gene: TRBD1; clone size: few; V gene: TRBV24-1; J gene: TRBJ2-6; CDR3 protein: CATGDRGAQSGANVLTF; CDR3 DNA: TGTGCCACCGGTGACAGGGGGGCTCAATCTGGGGCCAACGTCCTGACTTTC
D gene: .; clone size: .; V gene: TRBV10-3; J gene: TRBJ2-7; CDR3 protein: CAIERRTPWAYEQYF; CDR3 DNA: TGTGCCATCGAACGGCGGACCCCTTGGGCCTACGAGCAGTACTTC
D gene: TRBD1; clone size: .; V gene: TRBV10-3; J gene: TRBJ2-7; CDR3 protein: CAISDRGYEQYF; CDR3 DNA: TGTGCCATCAGTGACAGGGGGTACGAGCAGTACTTC
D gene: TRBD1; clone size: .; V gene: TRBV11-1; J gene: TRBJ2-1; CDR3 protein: CASSGERVSGGVGLPRNEQFF; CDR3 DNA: TGTGCCAGCAGCGGAGAGAGGGTTTCAGGGGGCGTGGGTCTCCCACGAAATGAGCAGTTCTTC
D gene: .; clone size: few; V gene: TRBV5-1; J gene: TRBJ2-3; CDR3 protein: CASRLLAGADTQYF; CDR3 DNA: TGCGCCAGCCGCCTACTTGCCGGGGCAGATACGCAGTATTTT
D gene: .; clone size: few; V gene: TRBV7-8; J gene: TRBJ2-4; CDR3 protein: CASSRGSKNIQYF; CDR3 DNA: TGTGCCAGCAGCAGAGGGTCCAAAAACATTCAGTACTTC
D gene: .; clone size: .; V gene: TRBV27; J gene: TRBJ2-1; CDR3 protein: CASSLVRTPYNEQFF; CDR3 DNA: TGTGCCAGCAGTTTAGTCAGGACCCCCTACAATGAGCAGTTCTTC
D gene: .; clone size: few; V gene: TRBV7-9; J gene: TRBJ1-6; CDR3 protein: CASSLGVVQPLHF; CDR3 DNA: TGTGCCAGCAGCTTGGGAGTGGTTCAACCCCTCCACTTT
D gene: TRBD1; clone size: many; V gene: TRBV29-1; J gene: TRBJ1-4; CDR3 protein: CSVTGQGAWEEKLFF; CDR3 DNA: TGCAGCGTGACAGGACAGGGGGCATGGGAAGAAAAACTGTTTTTT
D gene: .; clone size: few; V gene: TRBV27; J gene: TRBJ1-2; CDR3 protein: CASSLWSGGDYGYTF; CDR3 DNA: TGTGCCAGCAGTTTATGGTCCGGGGGCGACTATGGCTACACCTTC
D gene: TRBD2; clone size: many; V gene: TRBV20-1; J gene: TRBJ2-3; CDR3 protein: CSASVRLAGTDTQYF; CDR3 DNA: TGCAGTGCTAGTGTCCGCCTAGCGGGCACAGATACGCAGTATTTT
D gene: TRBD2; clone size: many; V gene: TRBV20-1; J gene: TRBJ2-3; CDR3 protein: CSASRGGSTDTQYF; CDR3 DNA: TGCAGTGCTAGTCGGGGGGGTAGCACAGATACGCAGTATTTT
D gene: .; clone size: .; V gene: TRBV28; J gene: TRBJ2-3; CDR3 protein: CASTRGVTDTQYF; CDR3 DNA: TGTGCCAGCACCAGGGGGGTTACGGATACGCAGTATTTT
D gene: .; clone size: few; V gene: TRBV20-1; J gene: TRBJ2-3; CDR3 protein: CSARDSSLPTDTQYF; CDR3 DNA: TGCAGTGCTAGAGATAGCTCCCTCCCCACAGATACGCAGTATTTT
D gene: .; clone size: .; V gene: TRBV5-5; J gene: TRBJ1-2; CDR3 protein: CASSWGRDYGYTF; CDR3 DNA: TGTGCCAGCAGCTGGGGCAGGGACTATGGCTACACCTTC
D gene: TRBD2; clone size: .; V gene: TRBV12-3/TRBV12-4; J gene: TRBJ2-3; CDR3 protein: CASGGLADSTDTQYF; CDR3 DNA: TGTGCCAGCGGGGGACTAGCGGACAGCACAGATACGCAGTATTTT
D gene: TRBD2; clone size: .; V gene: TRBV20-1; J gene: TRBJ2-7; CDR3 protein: CSARRGTRPYEQYF; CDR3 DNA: TGCAGTGCTAGAAGGGGGACTAGACCCTACGAGCAGTACTTC
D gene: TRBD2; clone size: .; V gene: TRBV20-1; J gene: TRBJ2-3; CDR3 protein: CSAPQPTSGGPTDTQYF; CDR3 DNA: TGCAGTGCTCCCCAACCGACTAGCGGGGGCCCCACAGATACGCAGTATTTT
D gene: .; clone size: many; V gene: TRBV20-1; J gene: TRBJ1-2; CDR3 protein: CSAVRTAGYTF; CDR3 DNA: TGCAGTGCGGTGAGAACGGCCGGCTACACCTTC
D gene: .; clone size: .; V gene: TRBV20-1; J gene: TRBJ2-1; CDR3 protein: CSARETTITNEQFF; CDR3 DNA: TGCAGTGCTAGAGAGACGACAATAACGAATGAGCAGTTCTTC
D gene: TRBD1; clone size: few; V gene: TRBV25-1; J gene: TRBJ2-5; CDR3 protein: CASSEFAGGGETQYF; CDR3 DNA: TGTGCCAGCAGTGAATTCGCAGGGGGCGGAGAGACCCAGTACTTC
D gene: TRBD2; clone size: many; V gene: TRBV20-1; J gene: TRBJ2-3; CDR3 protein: CSAKPGLLPDTQYF; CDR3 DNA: TGCAGTGCTAAACCGGGACTACTTCCCGATACGCAGTATTTT
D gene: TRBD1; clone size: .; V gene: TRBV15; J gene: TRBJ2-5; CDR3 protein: CATSRATGEMVETQYF; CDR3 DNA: TGTGCCACCAGCAGAGCCACAGGGGAGATGGTAGAGACCCAGTACTTC
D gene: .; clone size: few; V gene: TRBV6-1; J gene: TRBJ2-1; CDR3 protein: CASNQRRSDEQFF; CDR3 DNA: TGTGCCAGCAATCAACGAAGGTCCGATGAGCAGTTCTTC
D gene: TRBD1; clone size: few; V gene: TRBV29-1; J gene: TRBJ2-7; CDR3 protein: CSVKGDRTYEQYF; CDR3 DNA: TGCAGCGTTAAAGGGGACAGAACCTACGAGCAGTACTTC
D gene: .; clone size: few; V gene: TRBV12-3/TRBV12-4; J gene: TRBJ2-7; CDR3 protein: CASSFFPGLEQYF; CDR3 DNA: TGTGCCAGCAGTTTCTTCCCAGGACTCGAGCAGTACTTC
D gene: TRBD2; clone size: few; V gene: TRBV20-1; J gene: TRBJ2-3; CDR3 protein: CSARWGTSGVKNTDTQYF; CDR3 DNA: TGCAGTGCTAGATGGGGGACTAGCGGGGTGAAAAACACAGATACGCAGTATTTT
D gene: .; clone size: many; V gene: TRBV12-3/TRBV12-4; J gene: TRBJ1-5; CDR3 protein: CASSFAENQPQHF; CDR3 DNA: TGTGCCAGCAGTTTTGCTGAGAATCAGCCCCAGCATTTT
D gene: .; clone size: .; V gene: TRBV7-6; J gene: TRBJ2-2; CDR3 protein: CASKNTGELFF; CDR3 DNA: TGTGCCAGCAAGAACACCGGGGAGCTGTTTTTT
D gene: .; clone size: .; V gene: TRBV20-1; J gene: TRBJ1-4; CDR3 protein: CSASGGPTNEKLFF; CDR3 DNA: TGCAGTGCCAGCGGGGGGCCAACTAATGAAAAACTGTTTTTT
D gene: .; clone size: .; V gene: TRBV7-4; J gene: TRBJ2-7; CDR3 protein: CATCYEQYF; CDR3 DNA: TGTGCCACTTGTTACGAGCAGTACTTC